Listed below are T cell receptor beta chains from one sample, sequenced in a study of blood T cell repertoires in COVID-19. Sequencing was performed with immunoSEQ multiplex PCR; in TCRdb, only in-frame clones are kept and a portion is missing. The table lists about 150,000 clones, roughly four fifths of them singletons. The sequenced sample was peripheral blood. These receptors were obtained from a woman aged 80 or over with COVID-19, enrolled during active disease. Both conserved end residues are part of each CDR3. D genes are given only for firm matches. Only some rows state a clone size, as once, few, many or a class for expanded clones.

D | J | size | V | DNA | CDR3
. | TRBJ2-5 | . | TRBV27 | TGTGCCAGCACCCGAGGCGAGACCCAGTACTTC | CASTRGETQYF
. | TRBJ1-1 | . | TRBV10-2 | TGCGCCAGCAGTGAGCCATCTACCTCCCCTGAAGCTTTCTTT | CASSEPSTSPEAFF
TRBD2 | TRBJ2-3 | once | TRBV2 | TGTGCCAGCAGCTGGGGGGTTAGCGGGAGTCGCACAGATACGCAGTATTTT | CASSWGVSGSRTDTQYF
. | TRBJ1-2 | once | TRBV9 | TGTGCCAGCACTCAGCAGCTCGACAGGTTGGATGGCTACACCTTC | CASTQQLDRLDGYTF
TRBD1 | TRBJ1-4 | . | TRBV18 | TGTGCCAGCTCAACGGGACAGGACGAAAAACTGTTTTTT | CASSTGQDEKLFF
. | TRBJ2-7 | . | TRBV7-2 | TGTGCCAGCAGCCCGGACACCTACTACGAGCAGTACTTC | CASSPDTYYEQYF
. | TRBJ2-1 | . | TRBV27 | TGTGCCAGCAGTTCGAGAGTGCGGGAGCAGTTCTTC | CASSSRVREQFF
TRBD2 | TRBJ2-7 | . | TRBV10-3 | TGTGCCATCAGTGTAGCGGGATTTGCCTACGAGCAGTACTTC | CAISVAGFAYEQYF
TRBD2 | TRBJ2-1 | . | TRBV19 | TGTGCCAGTAGTATAGGTGGGACTAGCGGGAGAAATGAGCAGTTCTTC | CASSIGGTSGRNEQFF
. | TRBJ1-1 | . | TRBV18 | TGTGCCAGCTCACAGGAGGTAATGACTGAAGCTTTCTTT | CASSQEVMTEAFF
. | TRBJ2-2 | . | TRBV3-1/TRBV3-2 | TGTGCCAGCAGCCAAGATAGGCAGGGGGGTAGGGGCACCGGGGAGCTGTTTTTT | CASSQDRQGGRGTGELFF
TRBD1 | TRBJ2-3 | . | TRBV7-9 | TGTGCCAGCAGCGTATGGGACAGTTTCACAGATACGCAGTATTTT | CASSVWDSFTDTQYF
. | TRBJ2-3 | . | TRBV9 | TGTGCCAGCAGCGTAGGTTCCCCCGAGCGGACGCAGTATTTT | CASSVGSPERTQYF
TRBD2 | TRBJ2-5 | once | TRBV11-2 | TGTGCCAGCAGCATAACTAGCGGGGGTGAGACCCAGTACTTC | CASSITSGGETQYF
. | TRBJ2-5 | . | TRBV27 | TGTGCCAGCAGTTTGGTGGGGGGGCAGGGGGAGACCCAGTACTTC | CASSLVGGQGETQYF
. | TRBJ1-2 | few | TRBV7-9 | TGTGCCAGCAGCTTAGGGTCGGCAGGGGCGCCGGGCTACACCTTC | CASSLGSAGAPGYTF
TRBD1 | TRBJ2-7 | once | TRBV18 | TGTGCCAGCTCACCATCTACAGGGGGCGACGAGCAGTACTTC | CASSPSTGGDEQYF
TRBD1 | TRBJ2-5 | few | TRBV5-6 | TGTGCCAGCAGCCCGCTGACGACAGGGGGCCAAGAGACCCAGTACTTC | CASSPLTTGGQETQYF
TRBD2 | TRBJ2-2 | . | TRBV5-5 | TGTGCCAGCAGCTTGTCGGTAGCGGGGGCCGGGACCGGGGAGCTGTTTTTT | CASSLSVAGAGTGELFF
. | TRBJ2-2 | . | TRBV4-2 | TGTGCCAGCAGCCAAGAAGAGGGCACCGGGGAGCTGTTTTTT | CASSQEEGTGELFF